This T cell receptor (beta chain) originates from a study of cytomegalovirus exposure and HLA in healthy donors. Notes on this clone: Antigen: not known.

Study-wide findings and caveats: Some highly shared sequence variants likely arose as a pipeline artifact. Indistinguishable V segments such as TRBV6-2 and TRBV6-3 were excluded. A later analysis reportedly found that, within productive TCRs, an Asian-associated ancestry cluster had fewer N-insertions than the mean observed across the roughly 700 donors.

Germline V gene sequence: CDR1 SGHRS, CDR2 YFSETQ. The V gene lost 0 bases and the J gene lost 1 base, with 9 bases spanning the gap. There are 15 residues in the CDR3. PCR primers comprised 60 Vbeta and 13 Jbeta primers. Profiling relied on immunoSEQ multiplex PCR, and the TCRdb table lists in-frame clones only, not all of them. The sample comprises around 160,000 clones, 60% to 85% of which are singletons, and around 7% rests with the top ten. Specimen: PBMCs. The sequence came from a male donor in good health and CMV-seropositive. This chain connects TRBV5-1 to TRBJ2-3, with D perhaps TRBD2 (7 bases). The CDR3, as DNA: TGCGCCAGCAGCTTGGGCGGGGGCCGCACAGATACGCAGTATTTT. It yields the protein CASSLGGGRTDTQYF.